This T cell receptor (beta chain) was documented in a study of cytomegalovirus exposure and HLA in healthy donors. Findings of the study overall: In a later analysis, a missense DCLRE1C variant was linked to TCR beta V- and J-gene trimming. The authors enumerated over 150 TCR beta chains as linked to cytomegalovirus.

Germline CDR1 reads MGHRA; CDR2 reads YSYEKL. The ends lost 4 bases at V and 3 bases at J; junction bases unmatched: 4. The CDR3 covers 14 residues. In the case of this clone: Its antigen is undetermined.

PCR involved 60 Vbeta and 13 Jbeta primers. Original data processing: About 11 million of some 80 million unique TCR beta chains were shared, per a later count. Method: immunoSEQ multiplex PCR; TCRdb's copy keeps in-frame clones and lacks some. V and J calls and clone size come straight from that table; D and trimming were deduced from the DNA. This table holds more than 60,000 clones, over 70% found once. Among the donors, all were healthy bone marrow donors. The TCR comes from a male donor in good health and CMV-seropositive. The rearrangement links TRBV4-1 to TRBJ2-7; TRBD1 matches 9 bases. Input material: PBMCs. The CDR3: CASSLGDRDYEQYF. The CDR3 region has the DNA TGCGCCAGCAGCCTCGGGGACAGGGACTACGAGCAGTACTTC.